Listed here are 24 T cell receptor beta chains from one sample, sequenced in a study of blood T cell repertoires in COVID-19. Profiled with immunoSEQ multiplex PCR; TCRdb holds only in-frame clones, not every one. The sample lists 250,000 to 300,000 clones; almost 85% were seen once. Sequencing used peripheral blood. The receptors shown here come from a man aged 45-65 years with active or convalescent COVID-19.

This clone appeared a single time. V gene TRBV5-1 combines with J gene TRBJ2-2; perhaps TRBD2 as D (5 bases). The CDR3 length is 14 residues. V was shortened by 7 bases and J by 7 bases, with 17 bases between the two germline ends. In germline, CDR1 is SGHRS, CDR2 YFSETQ. CDR3 coding DNA: TGCGCCAGCGGGGAAAGTCTAGCAGGCGGGGAGCTGTTTTTT. Its translation is CASGESLAGGELFF. The whole variable domain, filled in from reference TRBV5-1 and TRBJ2-2, reads KAGVTQTPRYLIKTRGQQVTLSCSPISGHRSVSWYQQTPGQGLQFLFEYFSETQRNKGNFPGRFSGRQFSNSRSEMNVSTLELGDSALYLCASGESLAGGELFFGEGSRLTVL.

V and J are TRBV28 and TRBJ2-7; TRBD1 matches at 10 bases. The trim removed 6 bases at V and 3 bases at J, leaving 8 bases unmatched. CDR1 is MDHEN and CDR2 is SYDVKM in the germline V gene. This CDR3 spans 15 amino acids. The CDR3 spells CASRTGGAGYYEQYF. The DNA of the CDR3 is TGTGCCAGCAGGACAGGGGGCGCGGGGTACTACGAGCAGTACTTC.

This rearrangement joins TRBV4-2 to TRBJ2-2, with 7 positions matching TRBD2. With V trimmed by 0 bases and J by 4 bases, 8 bases remained unmatched. Germline CDR1 and CDR2: LGHNA and YNFKEQ. The CDR3 extends over 17 amino acids. The CDR3 coding sequence is TGTGCCAGCAGCCAAGATCGAGCAGCGGGGCTCACCGGGGAGCTGTTTTTT. Residues: CASSQDRAAGLTGELFF.

V and J are TRBV29-1 and TRBJ1-1; tentative D call: TRBD1 (5 bases). V was shortened by 3 bases and J by 8 bases, with 16 bases between the two germline ends. Per germline, CDR1 SQVTM and CDR2 ANQGSEA. The CDR3 loop spans 13 amino acids. The DNA of the CDR3 is TGCAGCGTTGAGAAAGGCTCACAGGCAGAAGCTTTCTTT. Its translation is CSVEKGSQAEAFF. Filled out from reference TRBV29-1 and TRBJ1-1, the complete variable domain reads SAVISQKPSRDICQRGTSLTIQCQVDSQVTMMFWYRQQPGQSLTLIATANQGSEATYESGFVIDKFPISRPNLTFSTLTVSNMSPEDSSIYLCSVEKGSQAEAFFGQGTRLTVV.

This sequence joins TRBV9 and TRBJ2-1; 8 bases fit TRBD1. V shed 0 bases and J 4 bases; nucleotides not matched to a gene: 9. Germline-derived CDR1 and CDR2 are SGDLS and YYNGEE. The CDR3 runs to 17 residues. The CDR3 region is CASSVGIGTGHYNEQFF. Written as DNA, the CDR3 is TGTGCCAGCAGCGTAGGCATCGGGACAGGCCATTACAATGAGCAGTTCTTC.

The rearrangement uses TRBV7-8 and TRBJ2-2; the match to TRBD2 covers 8 bases. V dropped 11 bases and J dropped 2; count of bases not matched to a gene: 10. Germline CDR1 SGHVS, CDR2 FQNEAQ. This CDR3 is built from 15 residues. The CDR3, as DNA: TGTGCCGCCTCGGGGGGGGTTAAAAACACCGGGGAGCTGTTTTTT. It specifies CAASGGVKNTGELFF.

This clone was picked up a small number of times. The genes are TRBV5-1 and TRBJ2-1; 7 nucleotides align to TRBD1. Germline V lookup: CDR1 SGHRS, CDR2 YFSETQ. The V gene end was trimmed by 7 bases and the J gene end by 8 bases; junction bases not matched to a gene: 12. This CDR3 contains 14 residues. CDR3 sequence: CASRRLTGTYEQFF. CDR3 sequence (DNA): TGCGCCAGCCGGAGGCTGACAGGGACATATGAGCAGTTCTTC.

The chain joins TRBV3-1 (or the pseudogene TRBV3-2) to TRBJ2-2; unclear D gene. The germline V gene encodes CDR1 LGHDT and CDR2 YNNKEL (reference sequence). The CDR3 runs to 13 residues. V was trimmed by 9 bases and J by 0 bases, leaving 8 bases between them. The CDR3 coding sequence is TGTGCCAGAGTTACGGCGAACACCGGGGAGCTGTTTTTT. Its protein product is CARVTANTGELFF.

This chain joins TRBV7-9 and TRBJ2-3; 11 bases are shared with TRBD2. The CDR3 is 17 amino acids. Germline V gene lookup returns CDR1 SEHNR and CDR2 FQNEAQ (reference sequence). Trimming took 5 bases from V and 2 from J; bases not matched to a gene: 9. The CDR3 is CASSPLPGLAATDTQYF. CDR3 DNA sequence: TGTGCCAGCAGCCCTCTCCCGGGACTAGCGGCCACAGATACGCAGTATTTT.

The chain is built from TRBV28 and TRBJ1-2; perhaps TRBD1 as D (5 bases). Trimming removed 4 bases at V and 2 bases at J, with 17 bases between. There are 16 residues in the CDR3. Germline CDR1 reads MDHEN; CDR2 reads SYDVKM. CDR3 sequence reads: CASSSGGGRVNYGYTF. CDR3 DNA sequence: TGTGCCAGCAGTTCTGGGGGGGGTCGAGTCAACTATGGCTACACCTTC.

The rearrangement uses TRBV5-1 and TRBJ1-1; tentative D call: TRBD1 (5 bases). CDR3 length equals 17 residues. Germline CDR1 and CDR2: SGHRS and YFSETQ. The ends were cut back, 4 bases at V and 2 bases at J, with 21 bases in the middle. The CDR3 DNA reads TGCGCCAGCAGCCATCAGGGCGGCGGAGGGAGAAACACTGAAGCTTTCTTT. It specifies CASSHQGGGGRNTEAFF.

V usage is TRBV12-5 and J usage is TRBJ1-1; possibly TRBD1 for D (6 bases). This CDR3 contains 16 residues. V lost 5 bases and J lost 4, with 20 bases in between. Germline V gives CDR1 LGHNT, CDR2 FRNRAP. The CDR3 protein is CASGTSPGVGGTEAFF. The CDR3 nucleotides read TGTGCTAGTGGTACTTCCCCAGGGGTAGGGGGCACTGAAGCTTTCTTT. Full variable domain (remainder filled in from reference TRBV12-5 and TRBJ1-1): DARVTQTPRHKVTEMGQEVTMRCQPILGHNTVFWYRQTMMQGLELLAYFRNRAPLDDSGMPKDRFSAEMPDATLATLKIQPSEPRDSAVYFCASGTSPGVGGTEAFFGQGTRLTVV.

This clone was counted a single time. The rearrangement links TRBV28 to TRBJ2-3; 11 bases are shared with TRBD2. The germline V gene encodes CDR1 MDHEN and CDR2 SYDVKM. The ends lost 6 bases at V and 2 bases at J; junction bases unmatched: 7. This CDR3 comprises 16 residues. CDR3 in DNA: TGTGCCAGCAGCTTAGGGACTAGCGGACCCACAGATACGCAGTATTTT. Translating gives CASSLGTSGPTDTQYF.

Points on this clone: One end of the junction varies from germline; a read error may be responsible. The rearrangement joins TRBV5-1 to TRBJ2-1; a possible D gene is TRBD2 (6 bases). This CDR3 has 14 residues. CDR1 and CDR2 from the germline V gene are SGHRS and YFSETQ. The CDR3 DNA reads as TGCGCCAGCAGCTGGGGGACTTCCTCCAATGAGCAGTTCTTC. This encodes CASSWGTSSNEQFF.

The chain has TRBV10-3 and TRBJ1-3; D is unclear. Germline-derived CDR1 and CDR2 are ENHRY and SYGVKD. With 4 bases removed from V and 0 bases from J, the gap between germline ends came to 10 bases. CDR3 length: 15 amino acids. Here the CDR3 reads CAISAPQTSGNTIYF. As DNA, the CDR3 is TGTGCCATCAGTGCGCCACAGACCTCTGGAAACACCATATATTTT.

V usage is TRBV29-1 and J usage is TRBJ1-1; tentative D call: TRBD1 (6 bases). This CDR3 spans 11 amino acids. With 8 bases removed from V and 4 bases from J, the gap between germline ends came to 11 bases. The germline gives CDR1 SQVTM, CDR2 ANQGSEA. The CDR3 sequence is CSFRGITEAFF. The CDR3 DNA follows: TGCAGCTTTAGGGGGATCACTGAAGCTTTCTTT.

The V and J genes are TRBV30 and TRBJ1-5; 7 bases fit TRBD1. Germline V gene data show CDR1 as GTSNPN and CDR2 as SVGIG (reference sequence). V gave up 0 bases and J gave up 7 bases; unmatched junction bases: 6. CDR3 length: 14 amino acids. The CDR3 region is CAWSVDRAGQPQHF. CDR3 sequence (DNA): TGTGCCTGGAGTGTCGACAGGGCAGGCCAGCCCCAGCATTTT.

V and J are TRBV15 and TRBJ1-2; 8 bases map to TRBD1. Germline V gene data show CDR1 as LNHNV and CDR2 as YYDKDF (reference sequence). CDR3 length: 14 amino acids. The trim removed 3 bases at V and 4 bases at J, leaving 4 bases unmatched. The CDR3 bases are TGTGCCACCAGCAGGGCCGGGACAGGCTATGGCTACACCTTC. Translated, it gives CATSRAGTGYGYTF.

V and J are TRBV5-1 and TRBJ1-5; 10 bases agree with TRBD1. CDR1 is SGHRS, CDR2 YFSETQ, per germline. J lost 7 bases, V lost 0 bases, and 1 base had no gene match. The CDR3 runs to 14 residues. CDR3 DNA: TGCGCCAGCAGCTTGGAGACAGGGGGCCAGCCCCAGCATTTT. Protein product: CASSLETGGQPQHF.

The V call is TRBV6-5, the J call TRBJ1-2; no clear D gene. The V and J ends lost 6 bases and 3 bases respectively, with 14 bases between them. Germline CDR1 MNHEY, CDR2 SVGAGI. The CDR3 runs to 14 residues. The CDR3 DNA reads TGTGCCAGCAGCCCGAAGTTTCGAGACTATGGCTACACCTTC. As protein: CASSPKFRDYGYTF.

This clone turned up a few times. The rearrangement uses TRBV2 and TRBJ1-1, with D perhaps TRBD1 (6 bases). V gave up 3 bases and J gave up 6 bases, with 14 bases separating them. CDR3 length: 14 amino acids. Germline loops: CDR1 SNHLY, CDR2 FYNNEI. The CDR3 sequence is CASSDPGGTSEAFF. DNA for the CDR3: TGTGCCAGCAGTGACCCGGGAGGGACATCTGAAGCTTTCTTT.

The chain combines TRBV5-6 with TRBJ1-2; 7 bases align to TRBD1. The CDR3 covers 16 residues. The ends lost 4 bases at V and 4 bases at J; junction bases unmatched: 13. Germline-derived CDR1 and CDR2 are SGHDT and YYEEEE. The CDR3 region has the DNA TGTGCCAGCAGCAGCACAGGACAGGCCTGGGGCTATGGCTACACCTTC. Translation gives CASSSTGQAWGYGYTF.

The chain combines TRBV29-1 with TRBJ1-4; D remains unclear. The CDR3 runs to 11 residues. Germline V gene lookup returns CDR1 SQVTM and CDR2 ANQGSEA. V was trimmed by 5 bases and J by 1 base, leaving 2 bases between them. CDR3 protein: CSVLTNEKLFF. The DNA of the CDR3 is TGCAGCGTTCTAACTAATGAAAAACTGTTTTTT.

This chain uses TRBV2 with TRBJ2-7; TRBD2 aligns across 13 bases. V shed 7 bases and J 0 bases; nucleotides not matched to a gene: 12. CDR3 size: 18 residues. CDR1 and CDR2 (germline): SNHLY, FYNNEI. The CDR3, as DNA: TGTGCCAGCATCGGAACAGGGACTAGCGGGATCCTCTCCTACGAGCAGTACTTC. Amino acid sequence: CASIGTGTSGILSYEQYF.